This TCR beta chain was captured in a study of shared T cell receptors in the human thymus. Assay: immunoSEQ multiplex PCR; the TCRdb copy retains only in-frame clones and omits some. The data show just under 550,000 clones, around 78% seen once. This same sample was also taken into another study, of human thymus T cells. In that study: Corrective cardiac operations yielded the resected thymus tissue.

Sequencing was performed on thymocytes. The receptor was isolated from a boy in the first two years of life with a congenital heart defect.

The CDR3 reads CASKKAGGLGTQYF. The CDR3 DNA sequence: TGTGCCAGCAAGAAAGCGGGAGGGCTCGGTACGCAGTATTTT. The gene calls are TRBV25-1 and TRBJ2-3; 10 bases match TRBD2. CDR1 and CDR2 from the germline V gene are MGHDK and SYGVNS. Unmatched junction bases numbered 9, after V lost 7 bases and J lost 8 bases. The CDR3 runs 14 residues.